The rows below give T cell receptor beta chains drawn from one sample of a study of shared clonotypes between healthy human individuals. The assay was immunoSEQ multiplex PCR, and TCRdb's table has in-frame clones only and misses some. Among about 1,500,000 clones, around 97% were seen once, and the ten largest hold approximately 1.2%. The sample consisted of naive CD4+ T cells sorted from blood. Receptors originate from a man aged 30 to 45 in good health. CDR3s include the opening cysteine and the closing phenylalanine or tryptophan. D genes are given only for firm matches. Part of the rows lack a size; the others show once, few, many or a class for expanded clones.

>.|TRBV27|.|TRBJ2-7
CASSYRGVTEQYF
TGTGCCAGCAGCTACCGAGGAGTAACCGAGCAGTACTTC
>.|TRBV5-4|once|TRBJ2-1
CASSLEQGSNEQFF
TGTGCCAGCAGCTTGGAGCAGGGTTCCAATGAGCAGTTCTTC
>.|TRBV5-5|.|TRBJ2-7
CASSSSISSYEQYF
TGTGCCAGCAGCTCCTCTATCAGCTCCTACGAGCAGTACTTC
>TRBD1|TRBV19|.|TRBJ2-2
CASSNPQGANTGELFF
TGTGCCAGTAGTAACCCACAGGGGGCGAACACCGGGGAGCTGTTTTTT
>TRBD1|TRBV5-4|few|TRBJ1-5
CASSRDRGDQPQHF
TGTGCCAGCAGTCGGGACAGGGGGGATCAGCCCCAGCATTTT
>.|TRBV4-1|.|TRBJ2-3
CASSGPGPTDTQYF
TGCGCCAGCAGCGGTCCGGGACCCACAGATACGCAGTATTTT
>TRBD1|TRBV18|.|TRBJ1-4
CASSLFPGTGDQGKLFF
TGTGCCAGCTCACTCTTTCCCGGGACAGGGGACCAGGGAAAACTGTTTTTT
>.|TRBV29-1|.|TRBJ2-2
CSVSQKRSTGELFF
TGCAGCGTCTCCCAAAAAAGGTCCACCGGGGAGCTGTTTTTT
>TRBD1|TRBV10-3|.|TRBJ1-2
CAISESWDRPSGGGYTF
TGTGCCATCAGTGAGTCGTGGGACAGGCCCTCCGGAGGTGGCTACACCTTC
>.|TRBV15|.|TRBJ1-2
CATSRGRDIDIYGYTF
TGTGCCACCAGCAGAGGCCGGGACATCGATATCTATGGCTACACCTTC
>.|TRBV4-1|.|TRBJ2-3
CASSPRGGLTSTDTQYF
TGCGCCAGCAGCCCCCGTGGGGGCCTTACAAGCACAGATACGCAGTATTTT
>.|TRBV19|.|TRBJ1-1
CASSWPGTRNTEAFF
TGTGCCAGTAGTTGGCCAGGAACGAGGAACACTGAAGCTTTCTTT
>TRBD2|TRBV5-1|.|TRBJ2-3
CASSPRPPGGLSTDTQYF
TGCGCCAGCAGCCCCCGGCCGCCGGGAGGGCTTAGCACAGATACGCAGTATTTT
>TRBD1|TRBV2|.|TRBJ1-2
CASSEAQGARGYTF
TGTGCCAGCAGTGAAGCGCAGGGGGCTCGTGGCTACACCTTC
>.|TRBV7-9|once|TRBJ2-2
CASSLLAPGELFF
TGTGCCAGCAGCTTACTAGCTCCCGGGGAGCTGTTTTTT
>TRBD2|TRBV11-3|.|TRBJ2-7
CASSLSGGEQYF
TGTGCCAGCAGCTTATCGGGGGGCGAGCAGTACTTC
>.|TRBV11-3|.|TRBJ2-3
CASSLGKESTDTQYF
TGTGCCAGCAGCTTAGGCAAGGAGTCCACAGATACGCAGTATTTT
>.|TRBV19|.|TRBJ2-3
CASSIGTTDTQYF
TGTGCCAGTAGTATTGGGACTACAGATACGCAGTATTTT
>TRBD2|TRBV7-2|.|TRBJ2-3
CASSSLAGGSPDTQYF
TGTGCCAGCAGCTCGTTAGCGGGGGGAAGCCCAGATACGCAGTATTTT
>TRBD1|TRBV23-1|.|TRBJ1-1
CASRQWTGGHPNTEAFF
TGCGCCAGCAGACAATGGACAGGGGGCCATCCCAACACTGAAGCTTTCTTT
>.|TRBV6-6|once|TRBJ2-3
CASSYTTDTQYF
TGTGCCAGCAGTTATACCACAGATACGCAGTATTTT
>TRBD2|TRBV5-1|.|TRBJ2-7
CASSLDPSGTYEQYF
TGCGCCAGCAGCTTGGACCCTAGCGGAACCTACGAGCAGTACTTC
>TRBD2|TRBV5-1|.|TRBJ2-1
CASSPTLAGESVKFF
TGCGCCAGCAGCCCCACGCTAGCGGGAGAATCAGTCAAGTTCTTC
>TRBD1|TRBV2|.|TRBJ1-2
CARGRDSQTDYGYTF
TGTGCCAGAGGGAGGGACAGTCAAACGGACTATGGCTACACCTTC
>.|TRBV12-2|once|TRBJ2-7
CASRPLLAGAYEQYF
TGTGCAAGTCGCCCTTTACTAGCGGGGGCCTACGAGCAGTACTTC
>.|TRBV7-9|once|TRBJ2-3
CASSSRADTQYF
TGTGCCAGCAGCTCAAGGGCAGATACGCAGTATTTT
>TRBD2|TRBV7-9|.|TRBJ2-5
CASSLAGGRLHQETQYF
TGTGCCAGCAGCTTAGCTGGCGGGAGGTTGCACCAAGAGACCCAGTACTTC
>.|TRBV18|.|TRBJ1-2
CASSYKEGNGYTF
TGTGCCAGCTCGTATAAGGAAGGAAATGGCTACACCTTC
>TRBD1|TRBV5-5|.|TRBJ1-2
CASSSLGQGSYGYTF
TGTGCCAGCAGCTCCCTTGGACAGGGGAGCTATGGCTACACCTTC
>.|TRBV19|.|TRBJ2-5
CASSPTVTGVGGTQYF
TGTGCCAGTAGCCCAACTGTCACCGGGGTAGGGGGGACCCAGTACTTC
>TRBD2|TRBV19|.|TRBJ2-7
CASGALRGGGYEQYF
TGTGCCAGTGGAGCACTGCGGGGGGGAGGATACGAGCAGTACTTC
>.|TRBV28|.|TRBJ2-5
CASSQIGPREETQYF
TGTGCCAGCAGTCAGATCGGACCGAGGGAAGAGACCCAGTACTTC
>.|TRBV7-3|.|TRBJ2-1
CASSSGEPFEQFF
TGTGCCAGCAGCTCGGGAGAGCCTTTTGAGCAGTTCTTC
>.|TRBV18|.|TRBJ2-7
CASSPRDGYEQYF
TGTGCCAGCTCACCCAGGGACGGCTACGAGCAGTACTTC
>.|TRBV28|.|TRBJ2-7
CASSPGTLLPYEQYF
TGTGCCAGCAGTCCCGGGACTCTTCTGCCCTACGAGCAGTACTTC
>.|TRBV5-1|.|TRBJ2-1
CASSLVKAAYNEQFF
TGCGCCAGCAGCTTGGTGAAGGCAGCCTACAATGAGCAGTTCTTC
>TRBD1|TRBV7-9|.|TRBJ1-5
CASSGQGGGNQPQHF
TGTGCCAGCAGCGGACAGGGAGGAGGCAATCAGCCCCAGCATTTT
>TRBD1|TRBV9|.|TRBJ2-1
CASSRDREQFF
TGTGCCAGCAGCCGGGACAGGGAGCAGTTCTTC
>.|TRBV7-2|.|TRBJ2-5
CASSQGPPLPETQYF
TGTGCCAGCAGCCAGGGTCCTCCCCTGCCAGAGACCCAGTACTTC
>TRBD1|TRBV7-7|.|TRBJ1-3
CATGTAPGNTIYF
TGTGCCACCGGGACAGCCCCTGGAAACACCATATATTTT
>.|TRBV5-1|.|TRBJ2-3
CASSLARDTQYF
TGCGCCAGCAGCTTAGCGCGGGATACGCAGTATTTT
>.|TRBV28|.|TRBJ1-5
CASSFAGSNQPQHF
TGTGCCAGCAGTTTCGCGGGTAGCAATCAGCCCCAGCATTTT
>TRBD2|TRBV2|.|TRBJ2-1
CASSEEGLAGYNEQFF
TGTGCCAGCAGTGAAGAGGGATTAGCGGGGTACAATGAGCAGTTCTTC
>TRBD2|TRBV9|.|TRBJ2-2
CASSTPRTLSGGPNTGELFF
TGTGCCAGCAGCACCCCTCGGACCCTGTCGGGAGGGCCCAACACCGGGGAGCTGTTTTTT
>.|TRBV6-1|.|TRBJ2-7
CASSEAWAYEQYF
TGTGCCAGCAGTGAAGCGTGGGCCTACGAGCAGTACTTC
>.|TRBV5-5|.|TRBJ1-1
CASSLVSREAFF
TGTGCCAGCAGCTTGGTAAGCAGAGAAGCTTTCTTT
>.|TRBV5-4|.|TRBJ2-7
CASSLPNLGAYEQYF
TGTGCCAGCAGCCTACCCAACCTCGGGGCCTACGAGCAGTACTTC
>TRBD2|TRBV7-2|.|TRBJ2-4
CASSSTSGRNIQYF
TGTGCCAGCAGCTCCACTAGCGGGAGGAACATTCAGTACTTC
>.|TRBV5-6|.|TRBJ1-3
CASSTTIVSGNTIYF
TGTGCCAGCAGTACGACAATAGTCTCTGGAAACACCATATATTTT
>.|TRBV6-6|.|TRBJ2-7
CASSLTLYEQYF
TGTGCCAGCAGTCTGACACTTTACGAGCAGTACTTC
>TRBD2|TRBV27|once|TRBJ2-3
CASMGGGPTDTQYF
TGTGCCAGCATGGGGGGAGGGCCCACAGATACGCAGTATTTT
>TRBD1|TRBV25-1|.|TRBJ2-7
CASRATTGGRAEQYF
TGTGCCAGCAGGGCAACCACAGGGGGTCGAGCCGAGCAGTACTTC
>.|TRBV30|.|TRBJ1-2
CAWNSGGYGYTF
TGTGCCTGGAATTCGGGGGGATACGGCTACACCTTC
>.|TRBV28|.|TRBJ1-4
CASTPRGVGATNEKLFF
TGTGCCAGCACCCCACGGGGGGTTGGGGCAACTAATGAAAAACTGTTTTTT